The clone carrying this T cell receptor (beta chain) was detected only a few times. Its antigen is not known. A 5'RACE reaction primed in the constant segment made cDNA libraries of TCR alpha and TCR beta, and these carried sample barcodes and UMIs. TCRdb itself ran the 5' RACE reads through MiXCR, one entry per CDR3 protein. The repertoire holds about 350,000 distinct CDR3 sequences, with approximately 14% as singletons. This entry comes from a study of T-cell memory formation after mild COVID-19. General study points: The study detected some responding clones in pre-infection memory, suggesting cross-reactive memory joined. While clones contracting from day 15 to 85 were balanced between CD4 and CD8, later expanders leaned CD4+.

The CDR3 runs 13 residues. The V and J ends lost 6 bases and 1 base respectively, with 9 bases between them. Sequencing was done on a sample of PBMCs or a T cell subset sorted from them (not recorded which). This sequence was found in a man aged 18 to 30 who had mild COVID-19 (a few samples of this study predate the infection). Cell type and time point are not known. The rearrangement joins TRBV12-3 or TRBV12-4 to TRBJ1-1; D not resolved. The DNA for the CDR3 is TGTGCCAGCAGAAATGGCCCGAACACTGAAGCTTTCTTT. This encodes CASRNGPNTEAFF.